The sequence of this T cell receptor beta chain was determined in a study of T cells in Graves' hyperthyroidism and ophthalmopathy. This clonotype was observed at least ten times. The V end lost 4 bases, the J end lost 7 bases, and 11 bases lay between the germline ends. The CDR3 is 12 residues long. Germline assignment: CDR1 MDHEN and CDR2 SYDVKM. Amplification yielded TCR beta CDR3 regions, with RNA transcripts as the source. The study used the HTBI primer set for a first-round RT-PCR of the TCR CDR3. Using its own MiXCR run on the multiplex PCR reads, TCRdb lists one record per CDR3 protein. The profile shows hundreds of thousands of distinct CDR3 sequences, roughly 15% of them singletons. Uncontrolled infection, other autoimmune disease, pregnancy or lactation excluded patients.

J is TRBJ2-7 and V is TRBV28; D is possibly TRBD1 or TRBD2 (5 bases each). The receptor was isolated from a woman aged 18-29 years with Graves' hyperthyroidism. Sequencing was done on a sample of blood. CDR3 coding DNA: TGTGCCAGCAGTTGGGGGACCGAAGAGCAGTACTTC. It codes for CASSWGTEEQYF.